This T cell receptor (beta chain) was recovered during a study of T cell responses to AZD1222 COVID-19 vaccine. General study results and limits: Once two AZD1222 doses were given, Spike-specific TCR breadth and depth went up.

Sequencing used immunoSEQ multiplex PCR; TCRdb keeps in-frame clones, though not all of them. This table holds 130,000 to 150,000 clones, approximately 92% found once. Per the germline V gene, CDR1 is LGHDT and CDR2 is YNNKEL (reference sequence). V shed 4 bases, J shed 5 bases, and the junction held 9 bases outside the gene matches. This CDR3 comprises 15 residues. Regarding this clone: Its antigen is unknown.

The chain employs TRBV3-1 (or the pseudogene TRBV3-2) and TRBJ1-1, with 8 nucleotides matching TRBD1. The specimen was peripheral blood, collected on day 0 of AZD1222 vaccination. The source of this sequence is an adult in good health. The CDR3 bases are TGTGCCAGCAGCCCGGCCCGGACAGGGAGGACTGAAGCTTTCTTT. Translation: CASSPARTGRTEAFF.